The sample holds many counts of the clone carrying this T cell receptor (beta chain). Antigen specificity is unknown. The CDR3 loop spans 16 amino acids. In germline, CDR1 is SNHLY, CDR2 FYNNEI. V lost 8 bases to trimming and J lost 1 base; unmatched junction nucleotides: 8. TCRdb reprocessed the RT-PCR reads with MiXCR, giving one entry per CDR3 protein. The table has hundreds of thousands of distinct CDR3 sequences, about 12% seen once. This record comes from a study of response to subunit inactivated influenza vaccine. Study-wide points: The authors suggested that few new T cells are recruited per seasonal influenza vaccination.

This receptor was obtained from a man aged 45-65 years who received an inactivated influenza vaccine. This chain uses TRBV2 with TRBJ2-2, with 9 bases identical to TRBD2. Material: PBMCs from blood, obtained on the day of vaccination. CDR3 sequence reads: CASHPALAGNTGELFF. The CDR3 DNA is TGTGCCAGCCACCCCGCACTAGCGGGGAACACCGGGGAGCTGTTTTTT.